The 20 T cell receptor beta chains given below trace back to one sample, sequenced in a study of identical twins. MiXCR, applied by TCRdb to the 5' RACE reads, yields one record per CDR3 protein. The sample shows 1.5 million to 2 million distinct CDR3 sequences, roughly a third of them seen only once. Sequencing was carried out using cord blood. The receptors stem from a newborn girl in good health.

V is TRBV21-1 and J is TRBJ2-3; the DNA was not compared with TRBD2, the D call given in the table. TRBV21-1 is a pseudogene. The CDR3 sequence is 12 residues long. As DNA, the CDR3 is TGTGCCAGCAGCAATTTCCAGCGGGACGGATATTTT. This sequence encodes CASSNFQRDGYF.

The gene calls are TRBV7-2 and TRBJ2-3; tentative D call: TRBD2 (6 bases). V was clipped by 5 bases and J by 8 bases, with 17 bases between them. CDR3 size: 14 residues. The germline gives CDR1 SGHTA, CDR2 FQGNSA. The CDR3 sequence: CASSLSGTFRTQYF. For the CDR3, the DNA is TGTGCCAGCAGCCTTAGCGGAACATTTCGTACGCAGTATTTT.

In this sample, this clonotype turned up a few times. The chain couples TRBV12-3 or TRBV12-4 to TRBJ2-3, with D unclear. Trimming removed 3 bases at V and 0 bases at J, with 7 bases between. The CDR3 is made up of 14 amino acids. This chain's CDR3 is CASSFISSTDTQYF. CDR3 DNA: TGTGCCAGCAGTTTCATCTCCAGCACAGATACGCAGTATTTT.

The chain carries TRBV3-1 and TRBJ2-2; TRBD2 matches at 7 bases. In germline, CDR1 is LGHDT, CDR2 YNNKEL (reference sequence). The CDR3 has 15 residues. Unmatched junction bases numbered 5, after V lost 0 bases and J lost 7 bases. CDR3 coding DNA: TGTGCCAGCAGCCAAGATTCTAGCGGAATCGGGGAGCTGTTTTTT. Its translation: CASSQDSSGIGELFF.

J is TRBJ2-1 and V is TRBV5-5, with 8 bases that match TRBD2. The CDR3 has 16 amino acids. Per germline, CDR1 SGHKS and CDR2 YYEKEE (reference sequence). The V and J ends lost 1 base and 2 bases, in that order; junction bases with no gene match: 5. The DNA for the CDR3 is TGTGCCAGCAGCTTGAGTCCGCGGGGGGCCTACAATGAGCAGTTCTTC. Amino acids: CASSLSPRGAYNEQFF.

The chain carries TRBV20-1 and TRBJ1-5; D possibly corresponds to TRBD1 (6 bases). The germline CDR1 and CDR2 sequences are DFQATT and SNEGSKA (reference sequence). V lost 6 bases, J lost 1 base, and 13 bases lay in between. The CDR3 has 14 residues. The CDR3 protein is CSAATGTSNQPQHF. The CDR3, as DNA: TGCAGTGCCGCCACAGGGACGAGCAATCAGCCCCAGCATTTT.

This clonotype has a handful of counts. The rearrangement joins TRBV12-3 or TRBV12-4 to TRBJ2-5, with D possibly being TRBD1 (5 bases). The CDR3 contains 15 residues. The germline V and J ends were trimmed by 0 bases and 4 bases, with 12 bases remaining between them. CDR3 DNA: TGTGCCAGCAGTTTAGCGCTTGCAGGGCCAGAGACCCAGTACTTC. Residues: CASSLALAGPETQYF.

This chain links TRBV12-3 or TRBV12-4 with TRBJ1-1, with D possibly TRBD1 on 6 matching bases. Trimming cost V 2 bases and J 9 bases, with 10 bases left between them. This CDR3 is built from 12 residues. CDR3 amino acids: CASSLRGLKAFF. CDR3 bases: TGTGCCAGCAGTTTACGGGGGCTGAAAGCTTTCTTT.

The V and J genes are TRBV10-3 and TRBJ1-2; weak D call: TRBD1 (5 bases). Trimming left V 6 bases short and J 4 bases short, with 9 bases between. CDR3 length: 12 amino acids. The germline CDR1 and CDR2 sequences are ENHRY and SYGVKD. The CDR3: CAISQGGYGYTF. CDR3 bases: TGTGCCATCAGCCAGGGCGGCTATGGCTACACCTTC.

There are a few counts of this clonotype. The chain is built from TRBV20-1 and TRBJ2-7; D gene uncertain. Per germline, CDR1 DFQATT and CDR2 SNEGSKA (reference sequence). V lost 0 bases and J 6 bases, leaving 9 bases between the germline ends. The CDR3 loop spans 12 amino acids. The CDR3 protein is CSARDIKSEQYF. The CDR3 DNA reads as TGCAGTGCTAGAGATATTAAGAGCGAGCAGTACTTC.

In its sample, this clonotype was seen a few times. The rearrangement uses TRBV15 and TRBJ2-1; TRBD2 aligns across 9 bases. CDR1 and CDR2 (germline): LNHNV, YYDKDF (reference sequence). V was pared by 2 bases and J by 10 bases, with 6 bases of the junction left unmatched. The CDR3 consists of 14 residues. CDR3 nucleotides: TGTGCCACCAGCAGACTAGCGGGGTCCCTAGAGCAGTTCTTC. It is translated as CATSRLAGSLEQFF.

This rearrangement joins TRBV4-1 to TRBJ1-1; 7 nucleotides align to TRBD1. This CDR3 region has 14 residues. Germline assignment: CDR1 MGHRA and CDR2 YSYEKL. V lost 1 base to trimming and J lost 3 bases; unmatched junction nucleotides: 2. This CDR3 reads CASSQVTGDTEAFF. The DNA of the CDR3 is TGCGCCAGCAGCCAAGTAACAGGGGACACTGAAGCTTTCTTT.

The rearrangement uses TRBV7-2 and TRBJ1-1, with unresolved D. Trimming removed 1 base from V and 2 bases from J, with 11 bases in between. The V gene's germline CDR1 is SGHTA and CDR2 FQGNSA. CDR3 length: 15 amino acids. The CDR3 protein is CASSLVLAGNTEAFF. CDR3 nucleotide sequence: TGTGCCAGCAGCTTAGTCTTAGCGGGAAACACTGAAGCTTTCTTT.

This clonotype was detected ten times or more. The rearrangement joins TRBV27 to TRBJ2-7; D ambiguous. From germline, CDR1 is MNHEY and CDR2 SMNVEV (reference sequence). This CDR3 contains 9 residues. The CDR3 DNA sequence: TGTTTGGCGGTGTACGAGCAGTACTTC. Its translation: CLAVYEQYF.

This chain uses TRBV5-6 with TRBJ2-5; D gene ambiguous. The germline gives CDR1 SGHDT, CDR2 YYEEEE. The CDR3 is 13 amino acids. V gave up 1 base and J gave up 1 base, with 5 bases separating them. The CDR3 DNA reads TGTGCCAGCAGCTTGTGGCCCCAAGAGACCCAGTACTTC. Its protein is CASSLWPQETQYF.

This clonotype has only a few counts. This chain uses TRBV7-6 with TRBJ2-3; D uncertain. The length of the CDR3 is 16 residues. Trimming shortened V by 6 bases and J by 1 base, and 17 bases separated the two germline ends. Germline CDR1 is SGHVS and CDR2 is FNYEAQ. The CDR3 spells CASSFVLGRGTDTQYF. The CDR3 nucleotides read TGTGCCAGCAGTTTTGTCCTCGGAAGAGGCACAGATACGCAGTATTTT.

The chain carries TRBV12-3 or TRBV12-4 and TRBJ2-3; D gene uncertain. Trimming left V 3 bases short and J 8 bases short, with 12 bases between. The CDR3 is made up of 13 amino acids. The CDR3 protein is CASSFADRGTQYF. The CDR3, as DNA: TGTGCCAGCAGTTTTGCGGATCGAGGTACGCAGTATTTT.

The V call is TRBV20-1, the J call TRBJ2-5, with D possibly matching TRBD1 (5 bases). V was shortened by 2 bases and J by 5 bases, with 9 bases between the two germline ends. The CDR3 sequence is 12 residues long. Germline CDR1 reads DFQATT; CDR2 reads SNEGSKA (reference sequence). CDR3 sequence (DNA): TGCAGTGCTAGACAGGGCTGGGAGACCCAGTACTTC. Its protein is CSARQGWETQYF.

This clonotype has at least ten counts. The chain couples TRBV5-1 to TRBJ1-5, with 10 bases identical to TRBD1. The CDR3 length is 14 residues. The V gene's germline CDR1 is SGHRS and CDR2 YFSETQ. V dropped 4 bases and J dropped 5; count of bases not matched to a gene: 3. Here the CDR3 DNA reads TGCGCCAGCAGCGACGGGACAGGGGATCAGCCCCAGCATTTT. The encoded protein is CASSDGTGDQPQHF.

This clonotype was observed a handful of times. V is TRBV5-1 and J is TRBJ2-1; 14 bases are shared with TRBD2. With V trimmed by 0 bases and J by 15 bases, 5 bases remained unmatched. The CDR3 sequence is 14 residues long. Germline assignment: CDR1 SGHRS and CDR2 YFSETQ. The chain's CDR3 is CASSLDGLAGGTFF. CDR3 in DNA: TGCGCCAGCAGCTTGGACGGACTAGCGGGGGGCACGTTCTTC.